The rows below give T cell receptor beta chains drawn from one sample of a study of blood T cell repertoires in COVID-19. Generated by immunoSEQ multiplex PCR, the TCRdb table keeps only in-frame clones and is missing some. The data contain some 320,000 clones, around 87% of them singletons. Sequenced: peripheral blood. These receptors all come from a woman aged 50 to 60 who had recovered from COVID-19. Each CDR3 is given with its conserved first and last residue. A D gene is named only where the DNA matches it firmly. A row's size may be missing; if present it is once, few, many or a size class.

j_call	clone_size	d_call	v_call	cdr3_aa	cdr3_nt
TRBJ1-2	.	.	TRBV5-1	CASRKMLENYGYTF	TGCGCCAGCAGAAAAATGTTGGAGAACTATGGCTACACCTTC
TRBJ2-2	.	.	TRBV28	CAIGNRDTNTGELFF	TGTGCCATCGGCAACAGGGACACGAACACCGGGGAGCTGTTTTTT
TRBJ1-1	.	.	TRBV6-6	CASSPGGTRRDTEAFF	TGTGCCAGCAGTCCCGGAGGGACTCGGAGGGACACTGAAGCTTTCTTT
TRBJ2-3	many	TRBD2	TRBV27	CASSLSGASPDTQYF	TGTGCCAGCAGTTTGAGCGGGGCAAGTCCAGATACGCAGTATTTT
TRBJ2-5	.	TRBD2	TRBV19	CASSNSGRNQETQYF	TGTGCCAGTAGCAATAGCGGGAGGAACCAAGAGACCCAGTACTTC
TRBJ2-2	.	TRBD2	TRBV13	CASSPPVSGALNTGELFF	TGTGCCAGCAGCCCGCCGGTCAGCGGGGCGTTGAACACCGGGGAGCTGTTTTTT
TRBJ1-2	.	TRBD1	TRBV28	CASSGDRGDHGYTF	TGTGCCAGCAGTGGAGACAGGGGCGACCATGGCTACACCTTC
TRBJ2-5	.	.	TRBV6-2/TRBV6-3	CASSWGLVARRQETQYF	TGTGCCAGCAGTTGGGGACTGGTTGCGCGGAGACAAGAGACCCAGTACTTC
TRBJ2-7	.	TRBD1	TRBV6-5	CASRPGTGVPYEQYF	TGTGCCAGCAGGCCAGGGACAGGGGTTCCCTACGAGCAGTACTTC
TRBJ2-1	once	TRBD2	TRBV5-1	CASSSESGGWYNEQFF	TGCGCCAGCAGCTCGGAGAGCGGGGGGTGGTACAATGAGCAGTTCTTC
TRBJ2-2	once	.	TRBV9	CASSANPGTIRSGELFF	TGTGCCAGCAGCGCTAATCCCGGGACAATTCGATCCGGGGAGCTGTTTTTT
TRBJ1-1	.	TRBD1	TRBV5-1	CASRLGQGGTEAFF	TGCGCCAGCAGGTTGGGGCAGGGGGGCACTGAAGCTTTCTTT
TRBJ2-2	few	TRBD2	TRBV5-4	CASSLKREGRPGELFF	TGTGCCAGCAGCCTAAAGCGGGAGGGCCGCCCCGGGGAGCTGTTTTTT
TRBJ2-1	once	.	TRBV7-2	CASSFVAGGNYNEQFF	TGTGCCAGCAGCTTCGTCGCCGGAGGGAACTACAATGAGCAGTTCTTC
TRBJ1-5	.	.	TRBV5-1	CASSLGGQDQPQHF	TGCGCCAGCAGCTTGGGGGGGCAGGATCAGCCCCAGCATTTT
TRBJ2-6	.	.	TRBV21-1	CASSLFSGANVLTF	TGTGCCAGCAGCTTATTCTCTGGGGCCAACGTCCTGACTTTC
TRBJ1-1	.	TRBD1	TRBV6-5	CASIPRGDTEAFF	TGTGCCAGTATACCCAGGGGGGACACTGAAGCTTTCTTT
TRBJ1-3	.	TRBD1	TRBV6-6	CATRTGSGNTIYF	TGTGCCACCCGGACAGGGTCTGGAAACACCATATATTTT
TRBJ2-1	.	TRBD2	TRBV19	CASIKGLAGGDNEQFF	TGTGCCAGTATTAAGGGCCTAGCGGGAGGGGACAATGAGCAGTTCTTC
TRBJ2-2	.	TRBD1	TRBV6-2/TRBV6-3	CASSPTGGDTGELFF	TGTGCCAGCAGCCCGACAGGGGGCGACACCGGGGAGCTGTTTTTT
TRBJ2-2	.	.	TRBV6-6	CASSYLGDLNTGELFF	TGTGCCAGCAGTTATCTAGGGGATCTAAACACCGGGGAGCTGTTTTTT
TRBJ2-7	.	TRBD1	TRBV6-2/TRBV6-3	CASSYPTLGQGLSHEQYF	TGTGCCAGCAGTTACCCAACCTTGGGACAGGGGCTATCCCACGAGCAGTACTTC
TRBJ1-5	.	TRBD1	TRBV4-2	CASSARTGTGPQHF	TGTGCCAGCAGCGCAAGGACAGGCACGGGGCCCCAGCATTTT
TRBJ2-2	.	.	TRBV7-2	CASSYGSSGGELFF	TGTGCCAGCAGCTACGGGAGTTCTGGCGGGGAGCTGTTTTTT
TRBJ1-1	.	.	TRBV29-1	CSVELGRNTEAFF	TGCAGCGTTGAGCTTGGCAGGAACACTGAAGCTTTCTTT
TRBJ2-7	.	.	TRBV10-2	CASSPGQIYEQYF	TGCGCCAGCAGTCCGGGACAAATCTACGAGCAGTACTTC
TRBJ2-3	.	TRBD2	TRBV9	CASSVGTTTPHSTDTQYF	TGTGCCAGCAGCGTCGGGACTACTACCCCACATAGCACAGATACGCAGTATTTT
TRBJ2-7	.	TRBD1	TRBV5-1	CASSSSRDRGFSYEQYF	TGCGCCAGCAGCTCTTCTCGCGACAGGGGATTCTCCTACGAGCAGTACTTC
TRBJ2-1	.	.	TRBV6-5	CASPSLGEQFF	TGTGCCAGCCCTAGCTTAGGTGAGCAGTTCTTC
TRBJ2-5	.	TRBD1	TRBV9	CASSVEGFRGQETQYF	TGTGCCAGCAGCGTAGAAGGCTTCAGGGGGCAAGAGACCCAGTACTTC
TRBJ2-1	.	TRBD2	TRBV10-2	CASSSSGGSYNEQFF	TGCGCCAGCAGTTCTAGCGGGGGCTCCTACAATGAGCAGTTCTTC
TRBJ1-2	.	.	TRBV24-1	CATSEAGGQVGGYTF	TGTGCCACCAGTGAAGCCGGAGGGCAGGTAGGCGGCTACACCTTC
TRBJ2-7	.	.	TRBV7-9	CASSSLKRNSYEQYF	TGTGCCAGCAGCTCGCTCAAGCGGAACTCCTACGAGCAGTACTTC
TRBJ1-5	.	TRBD1	TRBV28	CASTAGQGKEVGNQPQHF	TGTGCCAGCACTGCTGGACAGGGGAAAGAAGTTGGCAATCAGCCCCAGCATTTT
TRBJ1-1	.	.	TRBV7-2	CASSLVEEMNTEAFF	TGTGCCAGCAGCTTAGTTGAGGAGATGAACACTGAAGCTTTCTTT
TRBJ2-2	.	TRBD2	TRBV24-1	CATSDSGLALHRELFF	TGTGCCACCAGTGATTCCGGACTAGCCCTACACCGGGAGCTGTTTTTT
TRBJ2-1	.	TRBD2	TRBV28	CASSASPAGGGYNEQFF	TGTGCCAGCAGTGCTTCTCCGGCGGGAGGGGGGTACAATGAGCAGTTCTTC
TRBJ1-3	.	TRBD1	TRBV30	CAWSPGGGNTIYF	TGTGCCTGGAGTCCAGGGGGTGGAAACACCATATATTTT
TRBJ1-3	once	.	TRBV7-9	CASSLLEREGEGSGNTIYF	TGTGCCAGCAGCTTACTGGAGCGCGAAGGGGAGGGCTCTGGAAACACCATATATTTT
TRBJ2-5	.	TRBD1	TRBV4-2	CASSRGTGKETQYF	TGTGCCAGCAGCCGGGGGACAGGGAAAGAGACCCAGTACTTC
TRBJ2-7	.	.	TRBV6-5	CASTETRGEQYF	TGTGCCAGCACCGAGACTAGAGGCGAGCAGTACTTC
TRBJ2-7	.	.	TRBV20-1	CSAHAVEQYF	TGCAGTGCTCACGCGGTGGAGCAGTACTTC
TRBJ2-7	.	.	TRBV5-1	CASSSTDYVQYF	TGCGCCAGCAGCTCGACAGATTACGTCCAGTACTTC
TRBJ2-3	.	.	TRBV6-5	CASRGDTQYF	TGTGCCAGCCGGGGGGATACGCAGTATTTT
TRBJ2-7	.	.	TRBV6-6	CASSYSTGTLAEQYF	TGTGCCAGCAGTTACTCGACAGGGACTCTGGCCGAGCAGTACTTC
TRBJ2-7	few	.	TRBV28	CASSPRGSYEQYF	TGTGCCAGCAGTCCCAGGGGCTCCTACGAGCAGTACTTC
TRBJ2-1	.	TRBD2	TRBV28	CASSSIAGELNEQFF	TGTGCCAGCAGTTCAATAGCGGGAGAACTCAATGAGCAGTTCTTC
TRBJ1-5	once	.	TRBV7-8	CASSRGGGGPQHF	TGTGCCAGCAGCCGAGGTGGCGGGGGGCCCCAGCATTTT
TRBJ1-5	.	TRBD1	TRBV28	CASRGAGGPNQPQHF	TGTGCCAGCAGAGGCGCAGGGGGCCCCAATCAGCCCCAGCATTTT
TRBJ1-1	.	.	TRBV5-1	CASSLGGHRNTEAFF	TGCGCCAGCAGCTTGGGTGGACATAGGAACACTGAAGCTTTCTTT
TRBJ2-3	.	.	TRBV5-6	CASSLRGVDTQYF	TGTGCCAGCAGCTTGCGCGGGGTGGATACGCAGTATTTT
TRBJ1-2	.	.	TRBV28	CASSSLQSGGYTF	TGTGCCAGCAGTTCCCTCCAAAGCGGTGGCTACACCTTC
TRBJ1-5	.	.	TRBV29-1	CSAGQFNQPQHF	TGCAGCGCTGGACAGTTCAATCAGCCCCAGCATTTT